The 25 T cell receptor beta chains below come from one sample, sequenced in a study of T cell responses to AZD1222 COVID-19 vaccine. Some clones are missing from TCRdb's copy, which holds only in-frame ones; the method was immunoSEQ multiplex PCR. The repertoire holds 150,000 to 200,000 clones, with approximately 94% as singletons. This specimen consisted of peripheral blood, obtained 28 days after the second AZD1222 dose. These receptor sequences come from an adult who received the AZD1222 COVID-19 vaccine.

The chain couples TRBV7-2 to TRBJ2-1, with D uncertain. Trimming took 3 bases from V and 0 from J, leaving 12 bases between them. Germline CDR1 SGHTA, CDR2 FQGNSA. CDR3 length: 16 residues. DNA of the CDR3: TGTGCCAGCAGCTTTATTACCGTCAGCTCCTACAATGAGCAGTTCTTC. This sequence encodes CASSFITVSSYNEQFF.

This CDR3 reads CASSLVVADTQYF. CDR3 DNA sequence: TGTGCCAGCAGCTTAGTGGTTGCAGATACGCAGTATTTT. V usage is TRBV11-3 and J usage is TRBJ2-3, with unresolved D. The CDR3 loop spans 13 amino acids. Trimming stripped 1 base from V and 4 bases from J, with 6 bases between. Germline V gene sequence: CDR1 SGHNT, CDR2 YENEEA.

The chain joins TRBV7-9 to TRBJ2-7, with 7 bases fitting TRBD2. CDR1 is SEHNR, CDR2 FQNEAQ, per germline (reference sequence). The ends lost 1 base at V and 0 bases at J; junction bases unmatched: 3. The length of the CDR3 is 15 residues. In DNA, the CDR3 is TGTGCCAGCAGCTTAGGCGGGGGTAGCTCCTACGAGCAGTACTTC. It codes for CASSLGGGSSYEQYF.

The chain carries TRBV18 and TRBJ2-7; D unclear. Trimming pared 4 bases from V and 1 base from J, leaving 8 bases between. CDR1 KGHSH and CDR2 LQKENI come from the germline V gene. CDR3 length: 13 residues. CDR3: CASSLYRSYEQYF. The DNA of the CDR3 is TGTGCCAGCTCACTCTATAGGTCCTACGAGCAGTACTTC.

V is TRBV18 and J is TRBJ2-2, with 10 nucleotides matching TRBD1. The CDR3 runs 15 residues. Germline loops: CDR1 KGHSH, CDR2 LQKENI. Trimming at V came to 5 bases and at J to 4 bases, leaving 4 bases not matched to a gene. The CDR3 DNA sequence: TGTGCCAGCTCAGCGACAGGGGGCGGCACCGGGGAGCTGTTTTTT. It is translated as CASSATGGGTGELFF.

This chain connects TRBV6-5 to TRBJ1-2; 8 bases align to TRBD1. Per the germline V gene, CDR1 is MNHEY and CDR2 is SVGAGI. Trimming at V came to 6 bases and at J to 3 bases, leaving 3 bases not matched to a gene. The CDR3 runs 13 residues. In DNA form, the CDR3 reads TGTGCCAGCAGGGGGACAGGTGACTATGGCTACACCTTC. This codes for CASRGTGDYGYTF.

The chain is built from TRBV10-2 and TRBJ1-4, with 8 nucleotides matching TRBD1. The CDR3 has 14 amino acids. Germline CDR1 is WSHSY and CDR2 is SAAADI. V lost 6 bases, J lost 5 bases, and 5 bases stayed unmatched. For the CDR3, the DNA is TGCGCCAGCAGACAGACAGGGGCAAATGAAAAACTGTTTTTT. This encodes CASRQTGANEKLFF.

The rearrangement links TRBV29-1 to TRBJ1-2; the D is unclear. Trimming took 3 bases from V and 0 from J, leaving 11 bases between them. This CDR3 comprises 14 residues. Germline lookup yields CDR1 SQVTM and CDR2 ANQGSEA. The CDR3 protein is CSVEGLEANYGYTF. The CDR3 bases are TGCAGCGTTGAGGGCCTCGAGGCTAACTATGGCTACACCTTC.

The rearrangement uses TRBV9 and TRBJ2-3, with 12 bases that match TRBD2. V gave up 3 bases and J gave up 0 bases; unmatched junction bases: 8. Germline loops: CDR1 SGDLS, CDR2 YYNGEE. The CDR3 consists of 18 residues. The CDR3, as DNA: TGTGCCAGCAGCGCCCGACTAGCGGGGGCAACTAGCACAGATACGCAGTATTTT. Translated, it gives CASSARLAGATSTDTQYF. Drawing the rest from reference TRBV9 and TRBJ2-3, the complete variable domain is DSGVTQTPKHLITATGQRVTLRCSPRSGDLSVYWYQQSLDQGLQFLIQYYNGEERAKGNILERFSAQQFPDLHSELNLSSLELGDSALYFCASSARLAGATSTDTQYFGPGTRLTVL.

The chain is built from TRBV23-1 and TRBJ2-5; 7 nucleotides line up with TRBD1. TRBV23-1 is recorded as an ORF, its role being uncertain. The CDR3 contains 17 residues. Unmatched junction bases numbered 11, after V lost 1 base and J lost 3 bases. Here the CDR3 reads CASSQLRQGVPEETQYF. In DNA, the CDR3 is TGCGCCAGCAGTCAATTACGACAGGGCGTACCCGAAGAGACCCAGTACTTC.

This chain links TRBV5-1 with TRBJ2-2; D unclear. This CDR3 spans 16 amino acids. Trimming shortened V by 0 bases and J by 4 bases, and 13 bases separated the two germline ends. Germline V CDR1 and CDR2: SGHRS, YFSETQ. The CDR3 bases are TGCGCCAGCAGCTTGGGACGCTCGCCGAGCACCGGGGAGCTGTTTTTT. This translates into CASSLGRSPSTGELFF.

This CDR3 reads CASSLRTGSSYNEQFF. DNA of the CDR3: TGTGCCAGCAGCCTGAGGACAGGGAGCTCCTACAATGAGCAGTTCTTC. This chain links TRBV5-5 with TRBJ2-1, with TRBD1 matching over 8 bases. This CDR3 is 16 amino acids long. Germline assignment: CDR1 SGHKS and CDR2 YYEKEE (reference sequence). V shed 4 bases and J 0 bases; nucleotides not matched to a gene: 6.

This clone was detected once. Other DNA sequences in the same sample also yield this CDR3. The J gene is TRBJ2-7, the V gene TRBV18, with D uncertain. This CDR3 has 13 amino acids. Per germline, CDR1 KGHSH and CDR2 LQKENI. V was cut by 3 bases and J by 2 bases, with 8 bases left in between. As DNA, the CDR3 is TGTGCCAGCTCACCGGGCGGCACCTACGAGCAGTACTTC. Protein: CASSPGGTYEQYF. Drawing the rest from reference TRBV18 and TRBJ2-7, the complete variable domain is NAGVMQNPRHLVRRRGQEARLRCSPMKGHSHVYWYRQLPEEGLKFMVYLQKENIIDESGMPKERFSAEFPKEGPSILRIQQVVRGDSAAYFCASSPGGTYEQYFGPGTRLTVT.

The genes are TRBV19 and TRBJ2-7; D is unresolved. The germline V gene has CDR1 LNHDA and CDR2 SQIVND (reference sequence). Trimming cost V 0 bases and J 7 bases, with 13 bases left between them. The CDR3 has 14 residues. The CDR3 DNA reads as TGTGCCAGTAGTATAGAGCACAGCCTGGGGGAGCAGTACTTC. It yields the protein CASSIEHSLGEQYF.

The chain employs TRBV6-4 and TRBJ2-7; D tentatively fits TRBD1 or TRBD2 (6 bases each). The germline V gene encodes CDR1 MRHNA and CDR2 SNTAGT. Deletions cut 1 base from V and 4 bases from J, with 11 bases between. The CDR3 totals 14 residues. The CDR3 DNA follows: TGTGCCAGCAGTGACTACGGGGGCGGGTACGAGCAGTACTTC. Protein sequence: CASSDYGGGYEQYF.

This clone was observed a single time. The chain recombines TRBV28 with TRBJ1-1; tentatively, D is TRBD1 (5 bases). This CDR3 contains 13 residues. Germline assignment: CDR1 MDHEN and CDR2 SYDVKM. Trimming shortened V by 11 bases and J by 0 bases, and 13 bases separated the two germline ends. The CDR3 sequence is CAAPDRLNTEAFF. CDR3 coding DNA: TGTGCCGCCCCCGACAGATTGAACACTGAAGCTTTCTTT. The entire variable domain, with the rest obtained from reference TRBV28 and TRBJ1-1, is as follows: DVKVTQSSRYLVKRTGEKVFLECVQDMDHENMFWYRQDPGLGLRLIYFSYDVKMKEKGDIPEGYSVSREKKERFSLILESASTNQTSMYLCAAPDRLNTEAFFGQGTRLTVV.

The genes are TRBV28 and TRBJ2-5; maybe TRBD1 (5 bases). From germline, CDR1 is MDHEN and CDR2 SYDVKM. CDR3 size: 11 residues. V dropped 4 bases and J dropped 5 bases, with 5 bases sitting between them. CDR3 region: CASSYRETQYF. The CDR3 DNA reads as TGTGCCAGCAGTTACAGGGAGACCCAGTACTTC.

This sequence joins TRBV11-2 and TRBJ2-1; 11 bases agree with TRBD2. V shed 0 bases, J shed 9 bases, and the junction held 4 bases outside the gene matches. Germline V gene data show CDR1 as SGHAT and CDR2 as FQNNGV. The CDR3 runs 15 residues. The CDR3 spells CASSLEPSGRIEQFF. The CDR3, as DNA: TGTGCCAGCAGCTTAGAGCCTAGCGGGAGGATTGAGCAGTTCTTC.

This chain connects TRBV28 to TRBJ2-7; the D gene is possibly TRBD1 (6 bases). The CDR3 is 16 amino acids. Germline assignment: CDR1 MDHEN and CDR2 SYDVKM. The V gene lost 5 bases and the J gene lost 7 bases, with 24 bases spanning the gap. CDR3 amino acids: CASSPPPEGGSGEQYF. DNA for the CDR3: TGTGCCAGCAGTCCTCCGCCCGAAGGGGGAAGTGGAGAGCAGTACTTC.

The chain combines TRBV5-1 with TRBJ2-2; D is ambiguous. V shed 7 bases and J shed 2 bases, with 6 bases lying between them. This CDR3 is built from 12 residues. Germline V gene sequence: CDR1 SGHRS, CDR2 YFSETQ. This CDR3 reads CASYPNTGELFF. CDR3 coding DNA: TGCGCCAGCTACCCTAACACCGGGGAGCTGTTTTTT.

The CDR3 DNA is TGCAGCGTTGTGATTGCTCGCTCCTACAATGAGCAGTTCTTC. Translated, it gives CSVVIARSYNEQFF. The V call is TRBV29-1, the J call TRBJ2-1, with D uncertain. The CDR3 is made up of 14 amino acids. Germline V lookup: CDR1 SQVTM, CDR2 ANQGSEA. Trimming cost V 4 bases and J 0 bases, with 10 bases left between them.

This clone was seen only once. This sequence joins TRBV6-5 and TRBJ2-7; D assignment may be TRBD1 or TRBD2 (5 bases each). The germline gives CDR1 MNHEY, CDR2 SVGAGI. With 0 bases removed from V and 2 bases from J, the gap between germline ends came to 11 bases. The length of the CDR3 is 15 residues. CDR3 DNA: TGTGCCAGCAGTTACTCGACGGGGCCGACCTACGAGCAGTACTTC. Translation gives CASSYSTGPTYEQYF.

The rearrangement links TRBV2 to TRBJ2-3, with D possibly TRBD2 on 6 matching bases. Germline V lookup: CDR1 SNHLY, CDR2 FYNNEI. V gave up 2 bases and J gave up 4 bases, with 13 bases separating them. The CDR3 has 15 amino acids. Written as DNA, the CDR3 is TGTGCCAGCAGTGAATATGTGGAGGGCTCAGATACGCAGTATTTT. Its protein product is CASSEYVEGSDTQYF. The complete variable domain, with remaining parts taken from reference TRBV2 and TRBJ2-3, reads EPEVTQTPSHQVTQMGQEVILRCVPISNHLYFYWYRQILGQKVEFLVSFYNNEISEKSEIFDDQFSVERPDGSNFTLKIRSTKLEDSAMYFCASSEYVEGSDTQYFGPGTRLTVL.

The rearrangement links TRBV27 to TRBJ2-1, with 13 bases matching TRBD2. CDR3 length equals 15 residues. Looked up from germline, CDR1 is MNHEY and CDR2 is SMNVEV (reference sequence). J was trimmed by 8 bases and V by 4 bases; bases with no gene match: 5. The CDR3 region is CASSYGTSGIDEQFF. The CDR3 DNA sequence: TGTGCCAGCAGTTACGGGACTAGCGGGATTGATGAGCAGTTCTTC.

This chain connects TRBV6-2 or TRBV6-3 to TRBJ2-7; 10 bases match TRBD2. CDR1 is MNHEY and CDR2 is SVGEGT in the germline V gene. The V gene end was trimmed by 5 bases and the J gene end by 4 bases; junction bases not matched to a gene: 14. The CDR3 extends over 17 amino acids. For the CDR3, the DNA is TGTGCCAGCAGTCCCCCAAGGACTAGCGGAGGCCTTTACGAGCAGTACTTC. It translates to CASSPPRTSGGLYEQYF.